This T cell receptor beta chain was profiled in a study of cytomegalovirus exposure and HLA in healthy donors. Points from the study as a whole: A later analysis showed HLA-associated TCR beta chains outstripping equally common others in clonal expansion. Most TCR sequences showed up rarely, but some public TCRs showed up in many donors.

This CDR3 region has 17 residues. CDR1 and CDR2 from the germline V gene are SGHAT and FQNNGV. Trimming removed 0 bases from V and 2 bases from J; junction bases left unmatched: 8. About this clone: Its antigen is undetermined.

13 Jbeta primers and 60 Vbeta primers were used for the PCR. Here immunoSEQ multiplex PCR was the method, and the copy in TCRdb shows in-frame clones only, minus some. The sample holds tens of thousands of clones; around 73% are singletons and the top ten take about 5.7%. The chain carries TRBV11-2 and TRBJ2-5; 8 nucleotides line up with TRBD2. The receptor was isolated from a man aged 45-65 years in good health and CMV-seronegative. Sequencing was performed on PBMCs. The CDR3 loop is CASSLEPVGRGQETQYF. The CDR3 DNA is TGTGCCAGCAGCTTAGAGCCGGTCGGGAGGGGGCAAGAGACCCAGTACTTC.